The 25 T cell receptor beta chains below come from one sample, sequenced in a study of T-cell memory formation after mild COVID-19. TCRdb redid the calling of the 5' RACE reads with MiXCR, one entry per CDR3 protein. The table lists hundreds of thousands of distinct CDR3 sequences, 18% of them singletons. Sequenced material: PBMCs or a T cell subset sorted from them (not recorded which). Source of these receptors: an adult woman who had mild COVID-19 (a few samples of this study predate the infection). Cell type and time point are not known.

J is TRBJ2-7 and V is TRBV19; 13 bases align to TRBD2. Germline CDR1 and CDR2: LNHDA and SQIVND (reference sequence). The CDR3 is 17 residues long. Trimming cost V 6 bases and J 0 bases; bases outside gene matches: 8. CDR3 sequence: CASRKGGLAGDSYEQYF. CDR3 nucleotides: TGTGCCAGTAGAAAGGGAGGACTAGCGGGGGACTCCTACGAGCAGTACTTC.

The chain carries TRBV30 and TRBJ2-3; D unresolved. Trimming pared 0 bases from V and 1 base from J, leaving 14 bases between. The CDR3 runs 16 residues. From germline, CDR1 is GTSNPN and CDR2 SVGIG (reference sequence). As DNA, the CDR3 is TGTGCCTGGAGTGTACTCGGAACTATGGGCACAGATACGCAGTATTTT. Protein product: CAWSVLGTMGTDTQYF.

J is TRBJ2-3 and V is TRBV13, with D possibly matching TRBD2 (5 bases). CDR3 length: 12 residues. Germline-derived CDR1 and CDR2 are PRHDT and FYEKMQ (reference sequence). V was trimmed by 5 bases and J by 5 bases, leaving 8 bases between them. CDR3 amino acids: CASSTAGDTQYF. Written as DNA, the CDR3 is TGTGCCAGCAGCACCGCGGGAGATACGCAGTATTTT. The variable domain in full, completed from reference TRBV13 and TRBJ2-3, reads AAGVIQSPRHLIKEKRETATLKCYPIPRHDTVYWYQQGPGQDPQFLISFYEKMQSDKGSIPDRFSAQQFSDYHSELNMSSLELGDSALYFCASSTAGDTQYFGPGTRLTVL.

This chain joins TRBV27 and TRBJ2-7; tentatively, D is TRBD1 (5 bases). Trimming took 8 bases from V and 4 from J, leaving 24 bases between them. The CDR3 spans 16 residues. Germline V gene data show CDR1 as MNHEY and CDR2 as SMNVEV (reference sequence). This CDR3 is CASGALGVGDGYEQYF. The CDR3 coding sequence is TGTGCCAGCGGGGCGCTTGGGGTCGGCGATGGGTACGAGCAGTACTTC.

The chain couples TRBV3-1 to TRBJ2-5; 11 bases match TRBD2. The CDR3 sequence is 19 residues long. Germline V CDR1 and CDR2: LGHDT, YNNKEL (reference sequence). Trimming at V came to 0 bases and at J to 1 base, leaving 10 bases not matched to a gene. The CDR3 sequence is CASSQDWLAGGAFQETQYF. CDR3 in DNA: TGTGCCAGCAGCCAAGATTGGCTAGCGGGAGGCGCGTTCCAAGAGACCCAGTACTTC.

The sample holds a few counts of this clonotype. This chain's CDR3 is CASSYQGENEQYF. DNA for the CDR3: TGTGCCAGCAGTTACCAGGGAGAGAACGAGCAGTACTTC. This sequence joins TRBV6-5 and TRBJ2-7; D may correspond to TRBD1 or TRBD2 (5 bases each). Deletions cut 2 bases from V and 5 bases from J, with 10 bases between. CDR3 size: 13 residues. The germline V gene has CDR1 MNHEY and CDR2 SVGAGI.

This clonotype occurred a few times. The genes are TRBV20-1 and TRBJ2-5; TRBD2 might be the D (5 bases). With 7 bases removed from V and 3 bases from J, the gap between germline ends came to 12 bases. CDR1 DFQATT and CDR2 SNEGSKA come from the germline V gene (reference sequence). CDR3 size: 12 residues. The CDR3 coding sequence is TGCAGTGTTGCGGACTCCGAAGAGACCCAGTACTTC. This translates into CSVADSEETQYF.

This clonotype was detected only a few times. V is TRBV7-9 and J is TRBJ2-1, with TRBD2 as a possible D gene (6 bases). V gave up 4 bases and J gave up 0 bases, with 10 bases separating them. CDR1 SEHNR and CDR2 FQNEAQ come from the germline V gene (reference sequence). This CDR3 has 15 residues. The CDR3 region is CASSSGRDSYNEQFF. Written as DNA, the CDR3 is TGTGCCAGCAGCTCCGGGCGGGACTCCTACAATGAGCAGTTCTTC.

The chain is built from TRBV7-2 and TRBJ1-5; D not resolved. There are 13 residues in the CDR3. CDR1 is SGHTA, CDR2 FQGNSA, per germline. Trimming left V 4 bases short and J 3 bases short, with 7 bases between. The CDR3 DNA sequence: TGTGCCAGCAGCTCCCGGTACAATCAGCCCCAGCATTTT. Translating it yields CASSSRYNQPQHF.

The CDR3 here is CASSLFPGETQYF. The CDR3 DNA reads TGTGCCAGCAGCCTATTCCCGGGTGAGACCCAGTACTTC. V gene TRBV7-9 combines with J gene TRBJ2-5, with D uncertain. The germline CDR1 and CDR2 sequences are SEHNR and FQNEAQ (reference sequence). V dropped 5 bases and J dropped 5 bases, with 12 bases sitting between them. The CDR3 contains 13 residues.

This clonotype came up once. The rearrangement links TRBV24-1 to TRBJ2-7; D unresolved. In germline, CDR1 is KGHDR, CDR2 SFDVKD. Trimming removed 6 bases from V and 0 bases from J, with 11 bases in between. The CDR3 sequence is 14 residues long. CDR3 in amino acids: CATSSGRNSYEQYF. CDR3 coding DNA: TGTGCCACCAGTTCCGGCAGAAACTCCTACGAGCAGTACTTC.

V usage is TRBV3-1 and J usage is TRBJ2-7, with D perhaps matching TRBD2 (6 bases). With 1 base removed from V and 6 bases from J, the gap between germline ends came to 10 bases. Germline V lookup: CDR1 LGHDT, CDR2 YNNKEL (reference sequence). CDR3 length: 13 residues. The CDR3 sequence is CASSQGPSVEQYF. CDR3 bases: TGTGCCAGCAGCCAAGGCCCTAGCGTCGAGCAGTACTTC.

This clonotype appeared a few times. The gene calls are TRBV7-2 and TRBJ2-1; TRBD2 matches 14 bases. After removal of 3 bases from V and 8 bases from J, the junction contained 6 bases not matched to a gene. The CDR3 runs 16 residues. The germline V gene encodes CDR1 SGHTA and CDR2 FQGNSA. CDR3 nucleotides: TGTGCCAGCAGCTTCGGACTAGCGGGGGGCCTTTATGAGCAGTTCTTC. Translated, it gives CASSFGLAGGLYEQFF.

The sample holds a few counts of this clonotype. CDR3 residues: CASSHPTGYNEQFF. The CDR3 bases are TGCGCCAGCAGCCACCCGACAGGGTACAATGAGCAGTTCTTC. This chain connects TRBV4-1 to TRBJ2-1; 7 bases map to TRBD1. CDR1 MGHRA and CDR2 YSYEKL come from the germline V gene. J lost 4 bases, V lost 3 bases, and 3 bases had no gene match. The CDR3 is made up of 14 amino acids.

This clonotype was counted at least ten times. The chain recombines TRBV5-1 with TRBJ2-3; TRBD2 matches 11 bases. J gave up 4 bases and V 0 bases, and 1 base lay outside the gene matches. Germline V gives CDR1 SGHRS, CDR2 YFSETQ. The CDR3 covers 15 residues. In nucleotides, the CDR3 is TGCGCCAGCAGCTTGGGACTAGCGGGATCAGATACGCAGTATTTT. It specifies CASSLGLAGSDTQYF.

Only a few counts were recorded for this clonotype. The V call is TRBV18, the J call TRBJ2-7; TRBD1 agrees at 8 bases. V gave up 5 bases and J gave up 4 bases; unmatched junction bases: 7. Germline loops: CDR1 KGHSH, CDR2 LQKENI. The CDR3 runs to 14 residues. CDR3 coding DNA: TGTGCCAGCTCATACGGACAGGGCAGGTACGAGCAGTACTTC. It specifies CASSYGQGRYEQYF.

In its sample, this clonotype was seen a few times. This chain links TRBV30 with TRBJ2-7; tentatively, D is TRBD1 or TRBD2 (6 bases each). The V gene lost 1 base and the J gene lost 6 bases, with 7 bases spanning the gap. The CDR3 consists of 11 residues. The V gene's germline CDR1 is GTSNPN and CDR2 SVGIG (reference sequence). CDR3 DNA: TGTGCCTGGAGTGCGGGGGCCGAGCAGTACTTC. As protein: CAWSAGAEQYF.

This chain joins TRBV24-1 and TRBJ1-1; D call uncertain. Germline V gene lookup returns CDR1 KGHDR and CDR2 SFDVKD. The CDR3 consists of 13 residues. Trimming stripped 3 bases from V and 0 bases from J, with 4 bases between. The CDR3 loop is CATSDSVNTEAFF. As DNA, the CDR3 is TGTGCCACCAGTGATAGCGTGAACACTGAAGCTTTCTTT.

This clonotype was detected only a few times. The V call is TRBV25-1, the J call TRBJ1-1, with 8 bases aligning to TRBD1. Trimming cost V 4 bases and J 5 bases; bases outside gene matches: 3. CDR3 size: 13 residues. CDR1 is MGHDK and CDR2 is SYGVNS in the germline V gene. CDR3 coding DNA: TGTGCCAGCAGTGGACAGGGGTTTACTGAAGCTTTCTTT. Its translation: CASSGQGFTEAFF.

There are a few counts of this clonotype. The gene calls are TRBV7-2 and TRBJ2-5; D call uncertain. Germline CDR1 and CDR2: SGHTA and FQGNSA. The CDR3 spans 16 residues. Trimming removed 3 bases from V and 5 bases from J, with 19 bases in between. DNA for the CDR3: TGTGCCAGCAGCTTCACCCGGGCTTCACCCGGGGAGACCCAGTACTTC. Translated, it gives CASSFTRASPGETQYF.

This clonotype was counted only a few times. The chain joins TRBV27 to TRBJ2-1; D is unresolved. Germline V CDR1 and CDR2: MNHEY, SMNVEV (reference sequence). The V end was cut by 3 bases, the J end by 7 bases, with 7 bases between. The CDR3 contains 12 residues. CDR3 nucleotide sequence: TGTGCCAGCAGTTTCTCTAGGAATGAGCAGTTCTTC. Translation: CASSFSRNEQFF.

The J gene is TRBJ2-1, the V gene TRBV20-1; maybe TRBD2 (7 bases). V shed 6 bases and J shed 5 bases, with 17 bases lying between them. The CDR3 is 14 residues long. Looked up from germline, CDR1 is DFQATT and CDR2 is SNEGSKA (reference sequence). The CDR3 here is CSAHGGGPHNEQFF. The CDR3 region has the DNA TGCAGTGCACACGGCGGGGGCCCGCACAATGAGCAGTTCTTC.

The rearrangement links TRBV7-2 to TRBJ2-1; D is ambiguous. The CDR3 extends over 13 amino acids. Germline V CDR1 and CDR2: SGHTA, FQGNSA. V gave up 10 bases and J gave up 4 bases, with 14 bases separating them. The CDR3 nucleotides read TGTGCCACCCACCCGTCAGTATACAATGAGCAGTTCTTC. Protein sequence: CATHPSVYNEQFF.

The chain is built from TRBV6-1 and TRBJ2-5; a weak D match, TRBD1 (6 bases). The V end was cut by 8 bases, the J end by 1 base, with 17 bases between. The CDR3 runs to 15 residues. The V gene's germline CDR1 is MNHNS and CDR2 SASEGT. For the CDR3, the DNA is TGTGCCAGCCTGAATCGGGACAACCGCCAAGAGACCCAGTACTTC. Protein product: CASLNRDNRQETQYF.

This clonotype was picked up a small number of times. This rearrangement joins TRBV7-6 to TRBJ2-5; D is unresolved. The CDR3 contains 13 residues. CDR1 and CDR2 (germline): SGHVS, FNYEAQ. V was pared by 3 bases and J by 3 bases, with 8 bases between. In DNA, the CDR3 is TGTGCCAGCAGCTTTAAGACGGAAGAGACCCAGTACTTC. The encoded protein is CASSFKTEETQYF.